Listed below are T cell receptor beta chains from one sample, sequenced in a study of T cells after yellow fever vaccination. Each CDR3 protein gets one entry after TCRdb re-called the 5' RACE reads with MiXCR. Found here are about 320,000 distinct CDR3 sequences, roughly a tenth of them singletons; the top ten hold less than 3.5%. Here the sequenced sample was CD4+ T cells sorted from PBMCs, taken 45 days after the yellow fever booster vaccination. These receptors originate from a man aged 18 to 29 who received the YFV17D yellow fever vaccine. The CDR3 runs from the conserved cysteine through the conserved F or W. A D gene is named only where the DNA matches it firmly. A row's size may be missing; if present it is once, few, many or a size class.

v_gene: TRBV3-1
d_gene: -
j_gene: TRBJ1-1
abundance: few
CDR3aa: CASSQVGGTEAFF
CDR3nt: TGTGCCAGCAGCCAGGTGGGTGGCACTGAAGCTTTCTTT

v_gene: TRBV4-1
d_gene: -
j_gene: TRBJ1-6
abundance: many
CDR3aa: CASSQESGSGSPLHF
CDR3nt: TGCGCCAGCAGCCAAGAGTCAGGATCAGGATCACCCCTCCACTTT

v_gene: TRBV28
d_gene: -
j_gene: TRBJ1-5
abundance: many
CDR3aa: CASSSPGAGQPQHF
CDR3nt: TGTGCCAGCAGTTCCCCGGGGGCGGGTCAGCCCCAGCATTTT

v_gene: TRBV7-2
d_gene: TRBD1
j_gene: TRBJ1-1
abundance: -
CDR3aa: CASSLAQGQLEAFF
CDR3nt: TGTGCCAGCAGCTTAGCGCAGGGACAGCTAGAAGCTTTCTTT

v_gene: TRBV3-1
d_gene: TRBD2
j_gene: TRBJ2-3
abundance: few
CDR3aa: CASSQSPGIAGQTDTQYF
CDR3nt: TGTGCCAGCAGCCAAAGCCCTGGAATAGCGGGTCAGACAGATACGCAGTATTTT

v_gene: TRBV10-1
d_gene: TRBD2
j_gene: TRBJ2-3
abundance: -
CDR3aa: CASSGGAGEDTQYF
CDR3nt: TGCGCCAGCAGCGGGGGGGCCGGGGAAGATACGCAGTATTTT

v_gene: TRBV12-3/TRBV12-4
d_gene: -
j_gene: TRBJ2-7
abundance: -
CDR3aa: CASSLGRGSYEQYF
CDR3nt: TGTGCCAGCAGTTTGGGCAGGGGCTCCTACGAGCAGTACTTC

v_gene: TRBV6-6
d_gene: -
j_gene: TRBJ1-5
abundance: few
CDR3aa: CASSRDGRNQPQHF
CDR3nt: TGTGCCAGCAGCCGGGACGGCCGGAATCAGCCCCAGCATTTT

v_gene: TRBV3-1
d_gene: -
j_gene: TRBJ2-3
abundance: few
CDR3aa: CASSQGLARPTDTQYF
CDR3nt: TGTGCCAGCAGCCAAGGATTGGCAAGGCCCACAGATACGCAGTATTTT

v_gene: TRBV6-5
d_gene: -
j_gene: TRBJ1-1
abundance: few
CDR3aa: CASRYRHSEAFF
CDR3nt: TGTGCCAGCAGGTACAGGCACTCCGAAGCTTTCTTT

v_gene: TRBV20-1
d_gene: -
j_gene: TRBJ2-3
abundance: few
CDR3aa: CSADWTTSTDTQYF
CDR3nt: TGCAGTGCGGACTGGACGACAAGCACAGATACGCAGTATTTT

v_gene: TRBV25-1
d_gene: -
j_gene: TRBJ2-1
abundance: -
CDR3aa: CASSEQGFEQFF
CDR3nt: TGTGCCAGCAGTGAACAGGGGTTTGAGCAGTTCTTC

v_gene: TRBV20-1
d_gene: TRBD1
j_gene: TRBJ2-5
abundance: few
CDR3aa: CSARALTGGQETQYF
CDR3nt: TGCAGTGCTAGAGCCTTGACAGGGGGCCAAGAGACCCAGTACTTC

v_gene: TRBV7-3
d_gene: -
j_gene: TRBJ2-1
abundance: -
CDR3aa: CASSQLTSNEQFF
CDR3nt: TGTGCCAGCAGCCAGCTGACTAGCAATGAGCAGTTCTTC

v_gene: TRBV12-5
d_gene: -
j_gene: TRBJ1-5
abundance: -
CDR3aa: CASGLEAYQPQHF
CDR3nt: TGTGCTAGTGGTTTAGAAGCTTACCAGCCCCAGCATTTT

v_gene: TRBV20-1
d_gene: -
j_gene: TRBJ2-3
abundance: few
CDR3aa: CSAPISGDTDTQYF
CDR3nt: TGCAGTGCCCCAATTAGTGGGGACACAGATACGCAGTATTTT

v_gene: TRBV24-1
d_gene: -
j_gene: TRBJ2-1
abundance: few
CDR3aa: CATSVRASGGDSYNEQFF
CDR3nt: TGTGCCACCAGTGTCCGGGCTTCTGGCGGGGACTCCTACAATGAGCAGTTCTTC

v_gene: TRBV19
d_gene: -
j_gene: TRBJ2-3
abundance: many
CDR3aa: CASSPSGATDTQYF
CDR3nt: TGTGCCAGTAGCCCATCCGGGGCCACAGATACGCAGTATTTT

v_gene: TRBV6-5
d_gene: -
j_gene: TRBJ1-2
abundance: -
CDR3aa: CASRTGSNYGYTF
CDR3nt: TGTGCCAGTCGTACAGGGTCTAACTATGGCTACACCTTC

v_gene: TRBV5-1
d_gene: TRBD1
j_gene: TRBJ1-2
abundance: many
CDR3aa: CASSSQGDYGYTF
CDR3nt: TGCGCCAGCAGCTCGCAGGGGGACTATGGCTACACCTTC

v_gene: TRBV5-1
d_gene: -
j_gene: TRBJ1-1
abundance: few
CDR3aa: CASKEVYRTAHTEAFF
CDR3nt: TGCGCCAGCAAGGAGGTGTACCGGACAGCCCACACTGAAGCTTTCTTT

v_gene: TRBV6-2/TRBV6-3
d_gene: -
j_gene: TRBJ1-1
abundance: many
CDR3aa: CASSFPTQQSWNTEAFF
CDR3nt: TGTGCCAGCAGTTTCCCAACCCAACAGTCCTGGAACACTGAAGCTTTCTTT

v_gene: TRBV20-1
d_gene: -
j_gene: TRBJ2-1
abundance: -
CDR3aa: CSARIGGQFF
CDR3nt: TGCAGTGCTAGAATCGGGGGGCAGTTCTTC

v_gene: TRBV5-4
d_gene: -
j_gene: TRBJ1-1
abundance: many
CDR3aa: CASSSGTSGTEAFF
CDR3nt: TGTGCCAGCAGCTCCGGGACCTCAGGGACTGAAGCTTTCTTT

v_gene: TRBV6-5
d_gene: -
j_gene: TRBJ2-7
abundance: -
CDR3aa: CASSYVRGNEQYF
CDR3nt: TGTGCCAGCAGTTACGTTCGGGGGAACGAGCAGTACTTC

v_gene: TRBV12-3/TRBV12-4
d_gene: -
j_gene: TRBJ1-5
abundance: few
CDR3aa: CASSIRVHQPQHF
CDR3nt: TGTGCCAGCAGTATAAGGGTTCATCAGCCCCAGCATTTT

v_gene: TRBV19
d_gene: TRBD2
j_gene: TRBJ2-6
abundance: few
CDR3aa: CASSILSGGATGANVLTF
CDR3nt: TGTGCCAGTAGTATTTTGAGCGGGGGGGCCACTGGGGCCAACGTCCTGACTTTC

v_gene: TRBV11-1
d_gene: TRBD2
j_gene: TRBJ2-1
abundance: -
CDR3aa: CASSLSRGGQNEQFF
CDR3nt: TGTGCCAGCAGCTTAAGCCGGGGGGGGCAGAATGAGCAGTTCTTC

v_gene: TRBV24-1
d_gene: TRBD1
j_gene: TRBJ1-1
abundance: -
CDR3aa: CATSDAKGATEAFF
CDR3nt: TGTGCCACCAGTGATGCAAAGGGGGCCACTGAAGCTTTCTTT

v_gene: TRBV5-1
d_gene: TRBD1
j_gene: TRBJ1-6
abundance: -
CDR3aa: CASSLDGDSYSPLHF
CDR3nt: TGCGCCAGCAGCTTGGATGGGGACAGCTATTCACCCCTCCACTTT

v_gene: TRBV21-1
d_gene: -
j_gene: TRBJ2-1
abundance: few
CDR3aa: CASSKVRGGTYNEQFF
CDR3nt: TGTGCCAGCAGCAAAGTCCGGGGGGGGACCTACAATGAGCAGTTCTTC

v_gene: TRBV5-6
d_gene: TRBD1
j_gene: TRBJ1-1
abundance: few
CDR3aa: CASSSTGQGGTEAFF
CDR3nt: TGTGCCAGCAGCTCGACAGGACAGGGGGGAACTGAAGCTTTCTTT

v_gene: TRBV12-3/TRBV12-4
d_gene: -
j_gene: TRBJ2-1
abundance: -
CDR3aa: CASGFTYNEQFF
CDR3nt: TGTGCCAGCGGTTTCACCTACAATGAGCAGTTCTTC

v_gene: TRBV27
d_gene: TRBD2
j_gene: TRBJ2-5
abundance: many
CDR3aa: CASSVQRGRETQYF
CDR3nt: TGTGCCAGCAGTGTCCAGCGGGGTCGGGAGACCCAGTACTTC

v_gene: TRBV24-1
d_gene: -
j_gene: TRBJ1-2
abundance: -
CDR3aa: CATSAEKSYGYTF
CDR3nt: TGTGCCACCAGTGCCGAGAAGAGCTATGGCTACACCTTC

v_gene: TRBV19
d_gene: -
j_gene: TRBJ1-2
abundance: -
CDR3aa: CASSINGVVSPYGYTF
CDR3nt: TGTGCCAGTAGTATAAATGGGGTTGTCAGTCCCTATGGCTACACCTTC

v_gene: TRBV6-5
d_gene: -
j_gene: TRBJ1-6
abundance: few
CDR3aa: CASSYGLEGRYNSPLHF
CDR3nt: TGTGCCAGCAGTTACGGTCTAGAGGGCCGCTATAATTCACCCCTCCACTTT

v_gene: TRBV6-2/TRBV6-3
d_gene: -
j_gene: TRBJ2-5
abundance: many
CDR3aa: CASSAGEETQYF
CDR3nt: TGTGCCAGCAGTGCGGGTGAAGAGACCCAGTACTTC

v_gene: TRBV5-1
d_gene: TRBD2
j_gene: TRBJ2-5
abundance: -
CDR3aa: CASSLGVAGAQETQYF
CDR3nt: TGCGCCAGCAGCTTGGGGGTAGCGGGGGCCCAAGAGACCCAGTACTTC

v_gene: TRBV28
d_gene: -
j_gene: TRBJ1-1
abundance: few
CDR3aa: CASSQGYRVAFF
CDR3nt: TGTGCCAGCAGCCAGGGGTACAGGGTAGCTTTCTTT

v_gene: TRBV24-1
d_gene: -
j_gene: TRBJ2-5
abundance: -
CDR3aa: CATSEWTDQETQYF
CDR3nt: TGTGCCACCAGTGAGTGGACAGACCAAGAGACCCAGTACTTC